These 32 T cell receptor beta chains were sequenced from one sample in a study of CD8 T cells in ankylosing spondylitis. Regarding the study as a whole: Apparently characteristic of ankylosing spondylitis blood was a TCR beta motif (eight highly homologous variants).

The antigens of these receptors remain unknown. TCRdb fed the 5' RACE reads into MiXCR, producing one record per CDR3 protein. Of 450,000 to 550,000 distinct CDR3 sequences listed, over 4% are singletons. Sequencing was done on a sample of blood, either unsorted or a sorted T cell fraction (not recorded which). These receptors all stem from a male donor with ankylosing spondylitis.

This chain links TRBV3-1 with TRBJ2-2, with TRBD1 matching over 8 bases. The junction had 4 bases not matched to a gene; V was cut back by 4 bases and J by 3 bases. Looked up from germline, CDR1 is LGHDT and CDR2 is YNNKEL (reference sequence). The CDR3 runs 15 residues. DNA of the CDR3: TGTGCCAGCAGCCCGACAGGGGCCGACACCGGGGAGCTGTTTTTT. It codes for CASSPTGADTGELFF.

In its sample, this clonotype was seen a few times. The genes are TRBV7-6 and TRBJ2-6, with D unresolved. V was shortened by 4 bases and J by 3 bases, with 4 bases between the two germline ends. CDR1 SGHVS and CDR2 FNYEAQ come from the germline V gene. The CDR3 is 13 amino acids. CDR3 sequence (DNA): TGTGCCAGCAGCTCCTTTGGGGCCAACGTCCTGACTTTC. Translating it yields CASSSFGANVLTF.

This clonotype was recorded at least ten times. This rearrangement joins TRBV10-3 to TRBJ1-2; TRBD1 agrees at 8 bases. The V gene end was trimmed by 0 bases and the J gene end by 4 bases; junction bases not matched to a gene: 13. CDR1 is ENHRY and CDR2 is SYGVKD in the germline V gene. This CDR3 contains 18 residues. The CDR3 coding sequence is TGTGCCATCAGTGAGTCCGCCTCGACAGGGGCGTCGTCCTATGGCTACACCTTC. Protein product: CAISESASTGASSYGYTF.

In its sample, this clonotype was seen many times. The rearrangement links TRBV28 to TRBJ2-7, with 9 positions matching TRBD1. J was trimmed by 2 bases and V by 6 bases; bases with no gene match: 11. CDR3 length: 16 amino acids. Germline V gene sequence: CDR1 MDHEN, CDR2 SYDVKM. The CDR3 DNA reads TGTGCCAGCAGGCGTCGGGTAGGGACAGGGACCTACGAGCAGTACTTC. This translates into CASRRRVGTGTYEQYF. The variable domain in full, with the rest retrieved from reference TRBV28 and TRBJ2-7, is DVKVTQSSRYLVKRTGEKVFLECVQDMDHENMFWYRQDPGLGLRLIYFSYDVKMKEKGDIPEGYSVSREKKERFSLILESASTNQTSMYLCASRRRVGTGTYEQYFGPGTRLTVT.

This clonotype was seen repeatedly, ten times or more. The CDR3 DNA sequence: TGTGCCATCGATGACAGGGGCACCGGGGAGCTGTTTTTT. Protein product: CAIDDRGTGELFF. The chain carries TRBV7-6 and TRBJ2-2; 8 positions agree with TRBD1. The CDR3 totals 13 residues. Trimming at V came to 10 bases and at J to 4 bases, leaving 5 bases not matched to a gene. Germline V gene sequence: CDR1 SGHVS, CDR2 FNYEAQ.

This clonotype has at least ten counts. V and J are TRBV5-1 and TRBJ2-5; TRBD2 might be the D (6 bases). The CDR3 sequence is 15 residues long. The germline CDR1 and CDR2 sequences are SGHRS and YFSETQ. V lost 6 bases to trimming and J lost 5 bases, with 20 bases between them. The CDR3 loop reads CASNSGRQWYETQYF. The CDR3 nucleotides are TGCGCCAGCAACTCCGGGAGACAGTGGTACGAGACCCAGTACTTC. The whole variable domain, remainder taken from reference TRBV5-1 and TRBJ2-5, is KAGVTQTPRYLIKTRGQQVTLSCSPISGHRSVSWYQQTPGQGLQFLFEYFSETQRNKGNFPGRFSGRQFSNSRSEMNVSTLELGDSALYLCASNSGRQWYETQYFGPGTRLLVL.

The table lists this clonotype with many counts. The chain employs TRBV28 and TRBJ1-4; TRBD1 matches 8 bases. V dropped 7 bases and J dropped 8; count of bases not matched to a gene: 3. Germline values: CDR1 MDHEN, CDR2 SYDVKM. The CDR3 length is 12 residues. CDR3 sequence (DNA): TGTGCCAGCATGGACAGGGTGGAAAAACTGTTTTTT. Its translation: CASMDRVEKLFF.

This clonotype has ten or more counts. The rearrangement joins TRBV20-1 to TRBJ1-6; no clear D. Germline-derived CDR1 and CDR2 are DFQATT and SNEGSKA (reference sequence). This CDR3 has 22 residues. V was cut by 3 bases and J by 2 bases, with 32 bases left in between. The CDR3 here is CSARLRNDERALTSAYNSPLHF. The CDR3 nucleotides are TGCAGTGCTAGGCTGAGGAACGACGAAAGGGCACTGACTTCGGCCTATAATTCACCCCTCCACTTT.

There are many counts of this clonotype. The gene calls are TRBV20-1 and TRBJ2-7; D might be TRBD1 or TRBD2, each matching 6 bases. Looked up from germline, CDR1 is DFQATT and CDR2 is SNEGSKA (reference sequence). There are 15 residues in the CDR3. V lost 2 bases and J lost 0, with 14 bases in between. As DNA, the CDR3 is TGCAGTGCTAGAAAAAGGGGGGCCACCTCCTACGAGCAGTACTTC. Translation gives CSARKRGATSYEQYF.

This clonotype was counted a few times. The chain uses TRBV4-1 and TRBJ2-7, with TRBD2 matching over 7 bases. V trimming: 2 bases; J trimming: 2 bases; junction bases outside the gene matches: 12. Germline V gives CDR1 MGHRA, CDR2 YSYEKL. CDR3 length equals 17 residues. Here the CDR3 reads CASSQPASGIRPYEQYF. Here the CDR3 DNA reads TGCGCCAGCAGCCAACCGGCTAGCGGTATACGCCCCTACGAGCAGTACTTC.

This clonotype appeared many times. The chain couples TRBV6-1 to TRBJ1-6, with TRBD1 identical over 10 bases. The CDR3 is 15 amino acids. The junction had 6 bases not matched to a gene; V was cut back by 6 bases and J by 7 bases. The V gene's germline CDR1 is MNHNS and CDR2 SASEGT. The CDR3 coding sequence is TGTGCCAGCAGCTTGACGGGACAGGGGAATTCACCCCTCCACTTT. Amino acid sequence: CASSLTGQGNSPLHF.

This clonotype was seen repeatedly, ten times or more. In nucleotides, the CDR3 is TGTGCCAGCAGCCCTCCGGGGACAGGGGTGAACACCGGGGAGCTGTTTTTT. Translation gives CASSPPGTGVNTGELFF. The gene calls are TRBV6-1 and TRBJ2-2, with 10 bases identical to TRBD1. Looked up from germline, CDR1 is MNHNS and CDR2 is SASEGT. The CDR3 length is 17 residues. The V gene end was trimmed by 6 bases and the J gene end by 1 base; junction bases not matched to a gene: 8.

This clonotype has a count of ten or more. The chain joins TRBV20-1 to TRBJ2-1; 9 nucleotides line up with TRBD2. Per germline, CDR1 DFQATT and CDR2 SNEGSKA (reference sequence). CDR3 length equals 14 residues. Trimming took 2 bases from V and 6 from J; bases not matched to a gene: 5. CDR3: CSARWVAGANEQFF. CDR3 nucleotide sequence: TGCAGTGCTAGATGGGTAGCGGGAGCCAATGAGCAGTTCTTC.

This clonotype was observed many times. The junction departs from the called germline gene at one end, perhaps through a read error. The chain combines TRBV7-7 with TRBJ2-5; a possible D gene is TRBD1 (5 bases). The length of the CDR3 is 16 residues. The germline CDR1 and CDR2 sequences are SSHAT and FNYEAQ (reference sequence). As DNA, the CDR3 is TGTGCTAGCAGCTCCGGTGTCGGCTACCCAGGGGAGACCCAGTACTTC. It yields the protein CASSSGVGYPGETQYF.

Ten or more counts support this clonotype. This chain connects TRBV11-2 to TRBJ2-1; D remains ambiguous. Trimming left V 1 base short and J 2 bases short, with 6 bases between. CDR1 and CDR2 from the germline V gene are SGHAT and FQNNGV. The CDR3 covers 14 residues. The CDR3 DNA reads TGTGCCAGCAGCTTAGGAGTGGCCTACAATGAGCAGTTCTTC. Its translation is CASSLGVAYNEQFF.

Many counts were recorded for this clonotype. This chain joins TRBV5-1 and TRBJ1-2, with D hard to call. The germline gives CDR1 SGHRS, CDR2 YFSETQ. The V end was cut by 5 bases, the J end by 8 bases, with 13 bases between. The CDR3 loop spans 12 amino acids. The DNA of the CDR3 is TGCGCCAGCAGGGTTGGAGGAGGCGGCTACACCTTC. As protein: CASRVGGGGYTF. The whole variable domain, filled in from reference TRBV5-1 and TRBJ1-2, reads KAGVTQTPRYLIKTRGQQVTLSCSPISGHRSVSWYQQTPGQGLQFLFEYFSETQRNKGNFPGRFSGRQFSNSRSEMNVSTLELGDSALYLCASRVGGGGYTFGSGTRLTVV.

There are a few counts of this clonotype. This chain joins TRBV7-3 and TRBJ1-2; maybe TRBD1 (5 bases). The V gene lost 5 bases and the J gene lost 4 bases, with 17 bases spanning the gap. From germline, CDR1 is SGHTA and CDR2 FQGTGA. The CDR3 runs to 15 residues. CDR3 sequence (DNA): TGTGCCAGCAGCCCCCCCGGGCGGGGGGTCTATGGCTACACCTTC. It codes for CASSPPGRGVYGYTF.

This clonotype has a count of ten or more. The chain employs TRBV5-1 and TRBJ1-5, with D uncertain. The CDR3 is made up of 13 amino acids. Trimming left V 4 bases short and J 4 bases short, with 9 bases between. The germline V gene has CDR1 SGHRS and CDR2 YFSETQ. This chain's CDR3 is CASSGSPNQPQHF. The CDR3 DNA follows: TGCGCCAGCAGCGGATCCCCAAATCAGCCCCAGCATTTT.

This clonotype was found many times. The rearrangement joins TRBV4-2 to TRBJ2-2, with TRBD2 matching 7 bases. This CDR3 region has 16 residues. Trimming cost V 2 bases and J 3 bases; bases outside gene matches: 6. CDR1 is LGHNA, CDR2 YNFKEQ, per germline. As DNA, the CDR3 is TGTGCCAGCAGCCAACGACCTACTAGCGACACCGGGGAGCTGTTTTTT. This translates into CASSQRPTSDTGELFF.

This clonotype was recorded at least ten times. V usage is TRBV20-1 and J usage is TRBJ2-1, with 10 nucleotides matching TRBD2. Germline V gene lookup returns CDR1 DFQATT and CDR2 SNEGSKA (reference sequence). The CDR3 sequence is 16 residues long. Trimming cost V 1 base and J 2 bases; bases outside gene matches: 5. This CDR3 is CSARGSLAGAYNEQFF. CDR3 bases: TGCAGTGCTAGAGGATCCCTAGCGGGAGCCTACAATGAGCAGTTCTTC.

This clonotype has a count of ten or more. V is TRBV20-1 and J is TRBJ1-1, with no clear D. Deletions cut 3 bases from V and 1 base from J, with 9 bases between. The CDR3 has 13 residues. Germline CDR1 reads DFQATT; CDR2 reads SNEGSKA (reference sequence). In nucleotides, the CDR3 is TGCAGTGCTAGGTTCCAGAGGAACACTGAAGCTTTCTTT. It yields the protein CSARFQRNTEAFF.

This clonotype was counted ten times or more. The chain links TRBV28 to TRBJ1-5; D not resolved. CDR3 size: 15 residues. V shed 5 bases and J shed 2 bases, with 13 bases lying between them. CDR1 is MDHEN and CDR2 is SYDVKM in the germline V gene. CDR3 amino acids: CASSPLDNRNQPQHF. The CDR3 nucleotides are TGTGCCAGCAGTCCCCTTGACAATCGCAATCAGCCCCAGCATTTT.

This clonotype came up many times. The V gene is TRBV28, the J gene TRBJ2-7; D may match TRBD1 or TRBD2 (5 bases each). V was clipped by 5 bases and J by 4 bases, with 18 bases between them. Germline V gene sequence: CDR1 MDHEN, CDR2 SYDVKM. The CDR3 has 15 residues. The CDR3 DNA sequence: TGTGCCAGCAGTCGCACAGGAGCGGCTCGATACGAGCAGTACTTC. This translates into CASSRTGAARYEQYF.

This chain joins TRBV7-6 and TRBJ2-7; no clear D. The CDR3 covers 14 residues. Deletions cut 3 bases from V and 0 bases from J, with 9 bases between. The germline CDR1 and CDR2 sequences are SGHVS and FNYEAQ. The CDR3 here is CASSFSQVSYEQYF. CDR3 DNA sequence: TGTGCCAGCAGCTTTTCGCAGGTCTCCTACGAGCAGTACTTC.

Many counts were recorded for this clonotype. V gene TRBV25-1 combines with J gene TRBJ1-2; 7 nucleotides match TRBD1. There are 15 residues in the CDR3. Germline V gene lookup returns CDR1 MGHDK and CDR2 SYGVNS. V dropped 2 bases and J dropped 8; count of bases not matched to a gene: 11. The CDR3 loop reads CASSERGRGEVGYTF. CDR3 in DNA: TGTGCCAGCAGTGAACGGGGCAGGGGGGAGGTAGGCTACACCTTC.

This clonotype appeared many times. V is TRBV20-1 and J is TRBJ2-3, with 7 positions matching TRBD1. Germline V lookup: CDR1 DFQATT, CDR2 SNEGSKA (reference sequence). This CDR3 has 15 residues. V was pared by 6 bases and J by 3 bases, with 12 bases of the junction left unmatched. CDR3 loop: CSAPRQGSATDTQYF. DNA for the CDR3: TGCAGTGCCCCGAGACAGGGCTCCGCAACAGATACGCAGTATTTT.

There are many counts of this clonotype. The chain combines TRBV15 with TRBJ1-2; 7 bases map to TRBD1. Germline lookup yields CDR1 LNHNV and CDR2 YYDKDF (reference sequence). With V trimmed by 5 bases and J by 8 bases, 11 bases remained unmatched. This CDR3 spans 14 amino acids. CDR3 amino acids: CATSLDRVVRGYTF. CDR3 DNA: TGTGCCACCAGCCTAGACAGGGTGGTACGGGGCTACACCTTC. Full variable domain (missing parts from reference TRBV15 and TRBJ1-2): DAMVIQNPRYQVTQFGKPVTLSCSQTLNHNVMYWYQQKSSQAPKLLFHYYDKDFNNEADTPDNFQSRRPNTSFCFLDIRSPGLGDTAMYLCATSLDRVVRGYTFGSGTRLTVV.

The chain recombines TRBV5-1 with TRBJ2-3; no firm D call. CDR1 and CDR2 from the germline V gene are SGHRS and YFSETQ. The CDR3 runs to 12 residues. The germline V and J ends were trimmed by 7 bases and 4 bases, with 10 bases remaining between them. CDR3 amino acids: CASGSPPDTQYF. DNA for the CDR3: TGCGCCAGCGGCTCCCCCCCAGATACGCAGTATTTT.

This clonotype has at least ten counts. The V gene is TRBV5-5, the J gene TRBJ2-3; D might be TRBD1 (6 bases). The CDR3 extends over 13 amino acids. The ends were cut back, 4 bases at V and 2 bases at J, with 8 bases in the middle. The V gene's germline CDR1 is SGHKS and CDR2 YYEKEE (reference sequence). CDR3 residues: CASSGQNTDTQYF. The CDR3 DNA reads TGTGCCAGCAGCGGACAGAACACAGATACGCAGTATTTT.

The V call is TRBV10-1, the J call TRBJ1-1; 8 nucleotides agree with TRBD1. The V gene's germline CDR1 is WNHNN and CDR2 SYGVQD (reference sequence). V dropped 4 bases and J dropped 8; count of bases not matched to a gene: 9. This CDR3 region has 14 residues. The CDR3 bases are TGCGCCAGCAGTGTCGGACAGGGAGGGGTAGAAGCTTTCTTT. Protein sequence: CASSVGQGGVEAFF.

This clonotype came up many times. The V call is TRBV12-3 or TRBV12-4, the J call TRBJ1-1; no clear D. The CDR3 is 12 residues long. V gave up 6 bases and J gave up 4 bases, with 9 bases separating them. This CDR3 reads CASSPGVTEAFF. The CDR3 DNA reads TGTGCCAGCAGCCCTGGGGTCACTGAAGCTTTCTTT.

This clonotype has a count of ten or more. The J gene is TRBJ1-1, the V gene TRBV7-9; D call uncertain. CDR1 is SEHNR and CDR2 is FQNEAQ in the germline V gene (reference sequence). V lost 0 bases and J lost 11, with 10 bases in between. The CDR3 totals 12 residues. The CDR3 bases are TGTGCCAGCAGCTTAGCTGGCGCTAGGGCTTTCTTT. As protein: CASSLAGARAFF.